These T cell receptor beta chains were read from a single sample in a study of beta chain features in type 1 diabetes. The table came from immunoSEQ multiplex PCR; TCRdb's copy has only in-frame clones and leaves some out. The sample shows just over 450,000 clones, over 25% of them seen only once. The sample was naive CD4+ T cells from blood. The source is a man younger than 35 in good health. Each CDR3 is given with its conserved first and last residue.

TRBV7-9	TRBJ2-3	CASSPRDRGTDTQYF
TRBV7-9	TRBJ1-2	CASSRETYGYTF
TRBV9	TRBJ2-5	CASSVRTEETQYF
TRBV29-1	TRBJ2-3	CSVVREARTDTQYF
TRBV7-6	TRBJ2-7	CASRPLSSYEQYF
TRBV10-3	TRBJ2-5	CAISARGEEETQYF
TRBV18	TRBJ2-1	CASSPMDSSYNEQFF
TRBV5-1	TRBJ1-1	CASSLVISNTEAFF
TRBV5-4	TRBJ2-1	CASSLASGPNEQFF
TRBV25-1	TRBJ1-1	CASRLTGGTEAFF
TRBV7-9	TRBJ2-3	CASSSSSGPQYF
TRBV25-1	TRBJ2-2	CASSELGNTGELFF
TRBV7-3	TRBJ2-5	CASSPAGTVGETQYF
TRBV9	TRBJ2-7	CASSGLSSTYEQYF
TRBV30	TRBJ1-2	CAWSRKAAKMGYTF
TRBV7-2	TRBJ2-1	CASSSPPGLGLGNEQFF
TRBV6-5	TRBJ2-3	CASSHWADTQYF
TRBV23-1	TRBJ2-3	CAEIKARWLASTDTQYF
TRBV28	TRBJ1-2	CASSARQGRGYGYTF
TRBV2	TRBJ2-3	CASRSLRSEQYF
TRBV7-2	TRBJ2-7	CASSLRSGEQYF
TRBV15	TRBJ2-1	CATSDRGPYNEQFF
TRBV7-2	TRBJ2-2	CASSRTSGTYTGELFF
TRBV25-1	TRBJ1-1	CASSETGRGNTEAFF
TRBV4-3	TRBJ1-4	CASSQDRAAKLFF
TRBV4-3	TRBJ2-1	CASSQGVGTSIQFF
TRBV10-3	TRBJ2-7	CATSGSERYEQYF
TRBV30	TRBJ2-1	CAWSVEVQFF
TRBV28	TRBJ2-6	CASRTGASSGANVLTF
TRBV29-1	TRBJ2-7	CSGQGQGTSYEQYF
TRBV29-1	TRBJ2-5	CSVGKTQYF
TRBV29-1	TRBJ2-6	CSVEDQGGRLTF
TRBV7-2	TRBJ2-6	CASSLGGSAGANVLTF
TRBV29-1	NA	CSVDGAGYEQYF
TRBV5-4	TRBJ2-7	CASSLTSASYEQYF